This entry lists 11 T cell receptor beta chains sequenced from one sample in a study of tissue T cells after allogeneic stem cell transplantation. The time point denotes: mouse harvest day 14 after allogeneic transplant. Mouse grafts combined 10^7 T-cell-depleted bone marrow cells with 10^6 splenic CD5+ T cells. TCRdb's table, derived via immunoSEQ multiplex PCR, lists solely in-frame clones and lacks some. The table lists roughly 8,100 clones, 37% of them singletons. Sequencing was done on a sample of skin. The receptors come from a female BALB/c mouse given C57BL/6 T cells with graft-versus-host disease after an allogeneic hematopoietic cell transplant.

This clone was picked up a small number of times. Genes here carry mouse names. The DNA ends 1 residue before the CDR3 does, and the rest of the CDR3 is filled in from the germline J gene. V and J are TRBV12-2 and TRBJ2-3, with TRBD2 identical over 7 bases. The junction had 3 bases not matched to a gene; V was cut back by 0 bases and J by 1 base. The CDR3 is 15 amino acids. CDR1 is SGHLS, CDR2 HYDKME, per germline. The chain's CDR3 is CASSLDLGGAETLYF. The sequenced CDR3 bases are TGTGCCAGCTCTCTCGACCTGGGGGGTGCAGAAACGCTGTAT.

Notes on this clone: Each gene name is a mouse one. The missing CDR3 end, 1 residue past where the read stops, is filled in from the germline J gene. V usage is TRBV23 and J usage is TRBJ2-7; TRBD1, the table's D call, lacks a check against the DNA. Germline lookup yields CDR1 KGHTA and CDR2 FQNQQP. The CDR3 has 13 residues. The CDR3 bases that were read are TGCTCCAGCAGTCAGGGACAGTTCTATGAACAGTAC. It specifies CSSSQGQFYEQY. The whole CDR3 sequence reads CSSSQGQFYEQYF.

Notes on this clone: Genes here carry mouse names. From the germline J gene comes the end of the CDR3, since the read stops 1 residue before it. The genes are TRBV21 and TRBJ2-3; 10 bases fit TRBD2. TRBV21 belongs to the ORF category, with a function that is uncertain. The CDR3 sequence is 17 residues long. V lost 3 bases and J lost 0; bases outside the gene matches: 6. CDR3 region: CASSHPGLGTSAETLYF. The CDR3 DNA, read in part, is TGTGCTAGCAGTCATCCGGGACTGGGGACTAGTGCAGAAACGCTGTAT.

In the case of this clone: Gene and germline names: mouse. The CDR3 end lies 1 residue beyond the end of the read and is filled in from the germline J gene. The rearrangement joins TRBV26 to TRBJ2-5, with 7 positions matching TRBD2. V gave up 6 bases and J gave up 0 bases; unmatched junction bases: 3. Germline CDR1 KGHPV, CDR2 FQNQEV (reference sequence). This CDR3 contains 14 residues. CDR3 loop: CASSPTGNQDTQYF. The sequenced CDR3 bases are TGTGCCAGCAGCCCGACTGGGAACCAAGACACCCAGTAC.

By sample share, this clone is medium-sized. Gene names and germline refer to mouse. The CDR3 end lies 1 residue beyond the end of the read and is filled in from the germline J gene. The J gene is TRBJ2-7, the V gene TRBV29; 7 bases agree with TRBD2. The CDR3 spans 15 residues. The germline V gene has CDR1 MSHET and CDR2 SYDVDS. V was clipped by 6 bases and J by 0 bases; unmatched bases: 8. Incomplete CDR3 DNA: TGTGCTAGCAGCTCCGGACTGGCGAGCTCCTATGAACAGTAC. It codes for CASSSGLASSYEQY. The CDR3 reads in full as CASSSGLASSYEQYF.

This clone was recorded a few times. Mouse names are used for the genes. Sequencing ends 1 residue short of the CDR3 end; the germline J gene provides the rest. The chain links TRBV26 to TRBJ1-4; D not certain. The CDR3 sequence is 15 residues long. Germline lookup yields CDR1 KGHPV and CDR2 FQNQEV (reference sequence). With 3 bases removed from V and 0 bases from J, the gap between germline ends came to 8 bases. CDR3 DNA (partial): TGTGCCAGCAGTCTTCTGTCCATTTCCAACGAAAGATTATTT. This codes for CASSLLSISNERLF. The entire CDR3 is CASSLLSISNERLFF.

This clone was seen more than once but under ten times. The gene names given are mouse names. The missing CDR3 end, 1 residue past where the read stops, is filled in from the germline J gene. V gene TRBV23 combines with J gene TRBJ1-1; the table's D call, TRBD1, has no DNA check behind it. The CDR3 runs 14 residues. Germline V gene data show CDR1 as KGHTA and CDR2 as FQNQQP. CDR3 region: CSSRGTGGNTEVFF. The sequenced part of the CDR3 DNA is TGCTCCAGCAGAGGGACAGGGGGAAACACAGAAGTCTTC.

To note about this clone: Gene and germline names: mouse. The read gets to within 1 residue of the CDR3 end, and the germline J gene fills in the rest. The rearrangement joins TRBV15 to TRBJ2-2; the match to TRBD2 covers 7 bases. V gave up 1 base and J gave up 0 bases; unmatched junction bases: 2. Germline V gives CDR1 SGHND, CDR2 FRSKSL. This CDR3 has 16 residues. CDR3 in amino acids: CASSLGLGANTGQLYF. The sequenced CDR3 bases are TGTGCCAGCAGTTTAGGGCTGGGGGCAAACACCGGGCAGCTCTAC.

A remark on this clone: Any gene name here is a mouse gene name. The read halts 1 residue ahead of the CDR3 end, with the missing end drawn from the germline J gene. The chain couples TRBV3 to TRBJ2-2; no reliable D call. The germline CDR1 and CDR2 sequences are SNHLY and FYNGKV (reference sequence). The V and J ends lost 5 bases and 1 base respectively, with 8 bases between them. There are 14 residues in the CDR3. CDR3 bases read: TGTGCCAGCAGCCCAGACGGAAACACCGGGCAGCTCTAC. It codes for CASSPDGNTGQLY. The full CDR3 protein is CASSPDGNTGQLYF.

In the case of this clone: Genes and germline come from the mouse. Sequencing ends 1 residue short of the CDR3 end; the germline J gene provides the rest. The chain carries TRBV15 and TRBJ1-4; D gene unclear. Between the trimmed V and J ends, which lost 1 base and 3 bases, there was a span of 3 bases. The CDR3 sequence is 13 residues long. Germline-derived CDR1 and CDR2 are SGHND and FRSKSL. The DNA read from the CDR3 is TGTGCCAGCAGTTTAGGGACCAACGAAAGATTATTT. Amino acids: CASSLGTNERLF. In full, the CDR3 is CASSLGTNERLFF. Drawing the rest from reference TRBV15 and TRBJ1-4, the complete variable domain is DAGVTQTPRHEVAEKGQTIILKCEPVSGHNDLFWYRQTKIQGLELLSYFRSKSLMEDGGAFKDRFKAEMLNSSFSTLKIQPTEPKDSAVYLCASSLGTNERLFFGHGTKLSVL.

A note on this clone: Gene names are the mouse ones. From the germline J gene comes the end of the CDR3, since the read stops 1 residue before it. The V call is TRBV23, the J call TRBJ1-1; the DNA was not used to check the table's D call, TRBD1. CDR1 KGHTA and CDR2 FQNQQP come from the germline V gene. CDR3 length: 14 residues. CDR3 bases read: TGCTCCAGCAGTCAACGGGACAGAAACACAGAAGTCTTC. Amino acid sequence: CSSSQRDRNTEVF. The full CDR3 reads CSSSQRDRNTEVFF.